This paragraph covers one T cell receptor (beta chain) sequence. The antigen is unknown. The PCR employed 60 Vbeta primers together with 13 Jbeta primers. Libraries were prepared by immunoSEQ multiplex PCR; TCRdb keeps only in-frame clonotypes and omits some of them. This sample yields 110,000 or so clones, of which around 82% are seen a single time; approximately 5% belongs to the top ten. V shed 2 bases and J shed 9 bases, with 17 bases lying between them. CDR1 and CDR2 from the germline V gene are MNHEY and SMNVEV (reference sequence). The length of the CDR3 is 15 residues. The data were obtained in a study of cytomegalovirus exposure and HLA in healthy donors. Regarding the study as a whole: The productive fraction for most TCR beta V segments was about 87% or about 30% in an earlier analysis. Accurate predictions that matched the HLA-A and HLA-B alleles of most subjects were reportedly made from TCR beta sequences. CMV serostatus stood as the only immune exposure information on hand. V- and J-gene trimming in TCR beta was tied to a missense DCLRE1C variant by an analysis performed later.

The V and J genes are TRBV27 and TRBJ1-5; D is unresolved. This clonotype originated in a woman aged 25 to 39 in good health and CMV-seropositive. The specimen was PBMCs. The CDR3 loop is CASSLIGGRTWPQHF. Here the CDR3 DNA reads TGTGCCAGCAGTTTAATCGGCGGCAGAACTTGGCCCCAGCATTTT.